This TCR beta chain is from a study of blood T cell repertoires in COVID-19. Across the study: Donors in the United States, Italy and Spain gave samples during acute or convalescent COVID-19. In each case, the material was cDNA or gDNA derived from T cells, B-cell-depleted T cells, or PBMCs.

In the authors' methods: Estimation of nucleated cell counts was performed using reference gene primer amplification. Only in-frame clones appear in the TCRdb table, and some are missing; sequencing was by immunoSEQ multiplex PCR. From that table come the V and J calls and clone size; the DNA was used to work out D and trimming. The sample gives 150,000 or so clones, roughly 90% of which show up once; 0.45% to 0.65% is in the top ten. This CDR3 spans 16 amino acids. Germline-derived CDR1 and CDR2 are LNHDA and SQIVND (reference sequence). V gave up 10 bases and J gave up 4 bases, with 25 bases separating them.

The sequenced sample was peripheral blood. The source is a man over 45 with acute or convalescent COVID-19. The rearrangement joins TRBV19 to TRBJ1-1, with D possibly being TRBD1 (5 bases). CDR3 nucleotides: TGTGCCACGAGGCAGGGTTCAGGGAAGGGTGGCACTGAAGCTTTCTTT. The encoded protein is CATRQGSGKGGTEAFF.